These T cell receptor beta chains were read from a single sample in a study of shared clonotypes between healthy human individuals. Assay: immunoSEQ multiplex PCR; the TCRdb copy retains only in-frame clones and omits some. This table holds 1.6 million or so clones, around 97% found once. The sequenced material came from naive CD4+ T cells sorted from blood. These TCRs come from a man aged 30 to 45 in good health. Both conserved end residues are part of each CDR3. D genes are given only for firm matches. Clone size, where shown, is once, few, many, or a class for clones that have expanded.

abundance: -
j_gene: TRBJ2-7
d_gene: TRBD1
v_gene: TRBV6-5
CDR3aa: CASSYRQGPTYEQYF
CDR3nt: TGTGCCAGCAGTTACCGACAGGGTCCCACCTACGAGCAGTACTTC

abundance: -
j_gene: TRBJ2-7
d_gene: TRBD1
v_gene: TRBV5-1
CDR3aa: CASSWTGVGEQYF
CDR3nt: TGCGCCAGCAGCTGGACAGGGGTAGGCGAGCAGTACTTC

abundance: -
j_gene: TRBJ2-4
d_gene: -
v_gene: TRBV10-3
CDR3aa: CAISESNIQYF
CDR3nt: TGTGCCATCAGTGAGTCTAACATTCAGTACTTC

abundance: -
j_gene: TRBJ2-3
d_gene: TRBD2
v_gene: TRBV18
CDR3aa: CASSPLLAGITDTQYF
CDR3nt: TGTGCCAGCTCACCTCTACTAGCGGGGATCACAGATACGCAGTATTTT

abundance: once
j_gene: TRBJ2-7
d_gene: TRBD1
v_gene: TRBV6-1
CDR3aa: CASRRGQAPYEQYF
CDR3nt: TGTGCCAGCAGACGGGGACAGGCTCCCTACGAGCAGTACTTC

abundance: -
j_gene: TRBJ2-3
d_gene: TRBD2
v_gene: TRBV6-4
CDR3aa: CASSDIAGDTDTQYF
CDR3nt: TGTGCCAGCAGTGACATAGCGGGGGACACAGATACGCAGTATTTT

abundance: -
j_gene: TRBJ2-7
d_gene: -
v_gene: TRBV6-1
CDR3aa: CAGGSGLGYEQYF
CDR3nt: TGTGCCGGAGGGTCGGGCCTAGGCTACGAGCAGTACTTC

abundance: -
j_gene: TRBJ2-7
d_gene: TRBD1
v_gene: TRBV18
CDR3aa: CASSPSGTENYEQYF
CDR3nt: TGTGCCAGCTCACCATCCGGGACAGAGAACTACGAGCAGTACTTC

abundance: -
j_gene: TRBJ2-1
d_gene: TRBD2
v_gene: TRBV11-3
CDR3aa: CASSLSGGPYNEQFF
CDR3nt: TGTGCCAGCAGCTTGTCGGGAGGGCCCTACAATGAGCAGTTCTTC

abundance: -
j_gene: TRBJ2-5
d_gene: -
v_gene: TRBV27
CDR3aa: CASSSSLAGGETQYF
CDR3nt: TGTGCCAGCAGTTCAAGTTTGGCAGGAGGGGAGACCCAGTACTTC

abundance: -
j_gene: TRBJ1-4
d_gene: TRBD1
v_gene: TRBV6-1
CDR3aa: CASSEASGGGKLFF
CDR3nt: TGTGCCAGCAGTGAGGCGTCAGGGGGAGGTAAACTGTTTTTT

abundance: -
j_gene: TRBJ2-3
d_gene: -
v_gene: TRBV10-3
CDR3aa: CATSGLGDTQYF
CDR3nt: TGTGCCACTTCAGGGTTGGGAGATACGCAGTATTTT

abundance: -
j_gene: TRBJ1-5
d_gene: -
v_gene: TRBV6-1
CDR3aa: CASSPRGDQPQHF
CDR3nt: TGTGCCAGCAGCCCAAGGGGGGATCAGCCCCAGCATTTT

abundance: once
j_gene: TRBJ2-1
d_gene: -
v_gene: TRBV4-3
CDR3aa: CASSRWTSTPYNEQFF
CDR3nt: TGCGCCAGCAGCCGTTGGACGTCAACACCCTACAATGAGCAGTTCTTC

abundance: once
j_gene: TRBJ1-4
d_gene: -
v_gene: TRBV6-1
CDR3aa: CASSESVGGTNEKLFF
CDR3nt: TGTGCCAGCAGTGAATCAGTGGGGGGCACTAATGAAAAACTGTTTTTT

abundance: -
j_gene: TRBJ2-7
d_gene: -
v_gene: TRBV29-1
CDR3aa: CSVRPSSWSYEQYF
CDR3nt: TGCAGCGTTAGGCCTAGCTCTTGGAGCTACGAGCAGTACTTC

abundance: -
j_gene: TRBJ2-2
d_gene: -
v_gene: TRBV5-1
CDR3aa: CASSLNGELFF
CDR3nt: TGCGCCAGCAGCTTGAACGGGGAGCTGTTTTTT

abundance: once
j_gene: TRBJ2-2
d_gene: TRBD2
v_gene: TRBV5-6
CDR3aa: CASTQGGATGELFF
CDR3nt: TGTGCCAGCACCCAGGGAGGGGCGACCGGGGAGCTGTTTTTT

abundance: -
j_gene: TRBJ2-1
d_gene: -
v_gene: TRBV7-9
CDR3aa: CASSLGRVNEQFF
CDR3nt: TGTGCCAGCAGCTTAGGCAGGGTCAATGAGCAGTTCTTC

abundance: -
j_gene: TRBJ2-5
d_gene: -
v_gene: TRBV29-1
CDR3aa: CSVGVGETQYF
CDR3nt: TGCAGCGTTGGGGTAGGAGAGACCCAGTACTTC

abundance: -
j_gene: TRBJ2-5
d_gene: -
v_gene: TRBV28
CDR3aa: CASSLLRDAETQYF
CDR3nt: TGTGCCAGCAGCCTCCTCCGGGACGCTGAGACCCAGTACTTC

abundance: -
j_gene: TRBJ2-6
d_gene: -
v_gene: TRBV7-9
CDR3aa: CASSQKPSGGSGANVLTF
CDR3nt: TGTGCCAGCAGCCAAAAGCCGTCCGGGGGCTCTGGGGCCAACGTCCTGACTTTC

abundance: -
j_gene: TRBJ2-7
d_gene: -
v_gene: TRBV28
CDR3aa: CASSYASVISYEQYF
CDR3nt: TGTGCCAGCAGTTACGCTAGCGTAATCTCCTACGAGCAGTACTTC

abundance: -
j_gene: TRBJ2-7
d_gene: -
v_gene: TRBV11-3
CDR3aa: CASSSGEEGSYEQYF
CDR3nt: TGTGCCAGCAGCTCGGGGGAGGAGGGGTCGTACGAGCAGTACTTC

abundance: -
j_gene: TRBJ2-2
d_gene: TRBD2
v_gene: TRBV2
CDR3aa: CASSEIAGTSGNTGELFF
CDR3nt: TGTGCCAGCAGTGAAATCGCCGGGACTAGCGGGAACACCGGGGAGCTGTTTTTT

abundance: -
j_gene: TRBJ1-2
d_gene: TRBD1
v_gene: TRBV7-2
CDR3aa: CASTLNGQGNGYTF
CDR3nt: TGTGCCAGCACCCTCAATGGACAGGGGAATGGCTACACCTTC

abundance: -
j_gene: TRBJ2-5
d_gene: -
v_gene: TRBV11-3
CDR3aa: CASSLDVRRPETQYF
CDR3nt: TGTGCCAGCAGCTTAGATGTCCGACGGCCGGAGACCCAGTACTTC

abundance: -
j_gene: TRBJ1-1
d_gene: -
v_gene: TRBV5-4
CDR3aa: CASSFSPGGNTEAFF
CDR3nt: TGTGCCAGCAGCTTTAGTCCGGGTGGGAACACTGAAGCTTTCTTT

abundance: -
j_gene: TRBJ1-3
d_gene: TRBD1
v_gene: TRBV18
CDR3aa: CASSPIRTGDSGNTIYF
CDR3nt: TGTGCCAGCTCACCAATCAGGACAGGGGACTCTGGAAACACCATATATTTT

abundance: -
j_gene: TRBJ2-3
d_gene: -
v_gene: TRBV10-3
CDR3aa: CAISAAGTQYF
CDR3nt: TGTGCCATCAGTGCGGCGGGAACGCAGTATTTT

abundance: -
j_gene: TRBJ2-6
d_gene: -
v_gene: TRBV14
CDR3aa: CASSLAVSGANVLTF
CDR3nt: TGTGCCAGCAGCCTGGCAGTGAGTGGGGCCAACGTCCTGACTTTC

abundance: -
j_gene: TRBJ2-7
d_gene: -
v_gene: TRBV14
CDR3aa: CASSPPPTAAGEGGYEQYF
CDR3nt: TGTGCCAGCAGCCCCCCCCCGACAGCGGCGGGCGAAGGGGGTTACGAGCAGTACTTC

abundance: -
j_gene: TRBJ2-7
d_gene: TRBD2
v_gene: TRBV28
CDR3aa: CASSVLAGGREQYF
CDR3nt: TGTGCCAGCAGCGTCCTAGCGGGAGGTCGGGAGCAGTACTTC

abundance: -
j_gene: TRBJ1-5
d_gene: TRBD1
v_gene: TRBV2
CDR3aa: CASRRTGGRQPQHF
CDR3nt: TGTGCCAGCAGGAGGACAGGGGGACGTCAGCCCCAGCATTTT

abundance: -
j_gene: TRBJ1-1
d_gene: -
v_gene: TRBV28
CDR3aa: CATYNPMNTEAFF
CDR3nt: TGTGCCACCTATAATCCTATGAACACTGAAGCTTTCTTT

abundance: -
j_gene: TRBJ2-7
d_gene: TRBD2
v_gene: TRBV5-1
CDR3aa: CASSRTSGRAYEQYF
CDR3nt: TGCGCCAGCAGCCGGACTAGCGGGAGGGCGTACGAGCAGTACTTC

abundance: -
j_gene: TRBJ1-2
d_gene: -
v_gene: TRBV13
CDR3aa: CASSLIGQGYGYTF
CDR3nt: TGTGCCAGCAGCTTAATAGGGCAGGGATATGGCTACACCTTC

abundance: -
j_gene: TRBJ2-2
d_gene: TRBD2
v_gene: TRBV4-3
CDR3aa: CASRNRGGTGELFF
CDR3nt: TGCGCCAGTCGGAATCGGGGGGGCACCGGGGAGCTGTTTTTT

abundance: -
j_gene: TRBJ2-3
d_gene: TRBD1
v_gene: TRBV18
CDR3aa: CASSPDIAGTGITDTQYF
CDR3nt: TGTGCCAGCTCACCAGACATAGCAGGGACAGGGATCACAGATACGCAGTATTTT

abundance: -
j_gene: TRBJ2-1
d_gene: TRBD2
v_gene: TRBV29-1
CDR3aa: CSVQTSGSFNEQFF
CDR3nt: TGCAGCGTCCAGACTAGCGGGAGTTTTAATGAGCAGTTCTTC

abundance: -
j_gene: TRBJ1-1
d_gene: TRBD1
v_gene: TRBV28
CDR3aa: CASNRDRGPRMNTEAFF
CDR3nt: TGTGCCAGCAATAGGGACAGGGGGCCGAGAATGAACACTGAAGCTTTCTTT

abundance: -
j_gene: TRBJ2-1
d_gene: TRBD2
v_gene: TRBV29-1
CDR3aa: CSVDSGRPYNEQFF
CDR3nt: TGCAGCGTTGATAGCGGGAGGCCCTACAATGAGCAGTTCTTC

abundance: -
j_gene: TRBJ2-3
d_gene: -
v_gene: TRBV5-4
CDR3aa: CASSRESLADTQYF
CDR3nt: TGTGCCAGCAGCCGGGAGAGCCTCGCAGATACGCAGTATTTT

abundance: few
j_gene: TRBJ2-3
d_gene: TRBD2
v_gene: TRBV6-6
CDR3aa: CASSFPSGTGTDTQYF
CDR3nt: TGTGCCAGCAGTTTCCCTAGCGGGACGGGCACAGATACGCAGTATTTT

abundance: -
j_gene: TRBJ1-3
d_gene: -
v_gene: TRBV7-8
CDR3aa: CASSSRQGNTIYF
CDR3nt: TGTGCCAGCAGCTCGAGACAGGGAAACACCATATATTTT

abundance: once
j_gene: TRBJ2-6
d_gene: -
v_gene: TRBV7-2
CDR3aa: CASSLESGSGANVLTF
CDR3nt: TGTGCCAGCAGCTTAGAGTCAGGGTCTGGGGCCAACGTCCTGACTTTC

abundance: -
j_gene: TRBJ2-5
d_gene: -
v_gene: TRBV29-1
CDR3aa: CSVEGGPSTIKTQYF
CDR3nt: TGCAGCGTTGAGGGGGGGCCGTCTACAATAAAGACCCAGTACTTC

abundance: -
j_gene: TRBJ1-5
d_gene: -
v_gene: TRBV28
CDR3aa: CASRWGNQPQHF
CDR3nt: TGTGCCAGCAGGTGGGGGAATCAGCCCCAGCATTTT

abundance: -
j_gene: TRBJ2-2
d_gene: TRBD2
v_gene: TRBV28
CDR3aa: CASSLDGLVRTGELFF
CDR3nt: TGTGCCAGCAGTTTAGACGGACTAGTTAGGACCGGGGAGCTGTTTTTT

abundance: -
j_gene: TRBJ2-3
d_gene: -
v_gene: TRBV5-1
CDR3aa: CASSPHRSATDTQYF
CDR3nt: TGCGCCAGCAGCCCCCATCGGAGCGCTACAGATACGCAGTATTTT

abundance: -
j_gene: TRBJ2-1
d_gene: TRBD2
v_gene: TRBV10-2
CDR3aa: CASRRTSGRFKTYNEQFF
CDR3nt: TGCGCCAGCAGACGGACTAGCGGCAGATTTAAGACCTACAATGAGCAGTTCTTC

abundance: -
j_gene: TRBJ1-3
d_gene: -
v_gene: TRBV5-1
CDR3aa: CASSLELQAISGNTIYF
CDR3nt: TGCGCCAGCAGCTTGGAACTGCAGGCAATCTCTGGAAACACCATATATTTT

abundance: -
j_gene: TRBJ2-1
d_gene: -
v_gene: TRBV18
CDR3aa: CASSPPFNEQFF
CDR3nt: TGTGCCAGCTCACCACCTTTCAATGAGCAGTTCTTC

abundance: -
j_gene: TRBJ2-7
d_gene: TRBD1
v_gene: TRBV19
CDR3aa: CASSMERQGHEQYF
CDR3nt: TGTGCCAGTAGTATGGAAAGACAGGGCCACGAGCAGTACTTC